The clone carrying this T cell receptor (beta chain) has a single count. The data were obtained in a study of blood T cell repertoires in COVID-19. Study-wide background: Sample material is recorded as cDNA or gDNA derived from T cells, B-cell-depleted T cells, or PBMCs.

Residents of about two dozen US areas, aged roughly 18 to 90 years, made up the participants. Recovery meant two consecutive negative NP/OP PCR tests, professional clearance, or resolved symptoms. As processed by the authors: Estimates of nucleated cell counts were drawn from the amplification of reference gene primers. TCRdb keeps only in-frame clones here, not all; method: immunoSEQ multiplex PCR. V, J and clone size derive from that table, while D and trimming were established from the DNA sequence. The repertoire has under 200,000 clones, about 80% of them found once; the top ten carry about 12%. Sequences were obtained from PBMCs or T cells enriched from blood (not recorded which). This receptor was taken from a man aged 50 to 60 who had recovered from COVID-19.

This chain's CDR3 is CASSSSGGWQETQYF. The CDR3 bases are TGTGCCAGCAGCTCCTCGGGGGGGTGGCAAGAGACCCAGTACTTC. The chain joins TRBV7-3 to TRBJ2-5; 8 positions match TRBD2. The V gene's germline CDR1 is SGHTA and CDR2 FQGTGA. The CDR3 sequence is 15 residues long. With 4 bases clipped from V and 2 bases from J, the junction kept 6 bases outside the gene matches.